This T cell receptor beta chain was observed in a study of blood T cells in healthy people across ages. With regard to this clonotype: As yet, its antigen is unknown.

Samples each had at least 6 micrograms of total RNA extracted. The germline CDR1 and CDR2 sequences are SGHTA and FQGNSA. This CDR3 is built from 19 residues. V shed 5 bases, J shed 2 bases, and the junction held 12 bases outside the gene matches. Whole-study results and caveats: The authors considered diversity estimates from one million T cells to be underestimates. Per million T cells, the diversity of TCR beta decreased roughly linearly as age advanced.

Primed by a sample-barcoded 5' primer and a J-beta primer mix, a second PCR proceeded for roughly 7 to 11 cycles. With 12 random nucleotides, a template-switch adaptor tagged each individual cDNA molecule. TCRdb used MiXCR to reprocess the 5' RACE reads, holding one entry per CDR3 protein. The sample lists about 1.7 million distinct CDR3 sequences, 28% occurring once. Source material: blood. The V gene is TRBV7-2, the J gene TRBJ2-1, with 13 nucleotides matching TRBD2. This clonotype originated in a woman aged 25 to 45 in good health. CDR3 DNA: TGTGCCAGCAGCCCGGGCGGGACTAGCGGGACTTTAACCTACAATGAGCAGTTCTTC. Translated: CASSPGGTSGTLTYNEQFF.